Below are 18 T cell receptor beta chains sequenced from a single sample in a study of resident and recirculating memory T cells in vitiligo. Sequencing was performed with immunoSEQ multiplex PCR; in TCRdb, only in-frame clones are kept and a portion is missing. The repertoire holds 40,000 to 45,000 clones, with around 90% as singletons. The sample was blood. The receptors originated from a male donor with vitiligo.

The rearrangement uses TRBV5-4 and TRBJ2-5; 8 bases match TRBD1. Trimming took 10 bases from V and 4 from J; bases not matched to a gene: 9. The CDR3 has 13 amino acids. The germline V gene has CDR1 SGHNT and CDR2 YYREEE (reference sequence). The CDR3 nucleotides read TGTGCCCTCGCAGGGGGCGCGGGAGAGACCCAGTACTTC. Its protein is CALAGGAGETQYF.

The gene calls are TRBV5-6 and TRBJ2-7; 7 nucleotides match TRBD1. The V gene end was trimmed by 5 bases and the J gene end by 7 bases; junction bases not matched to a gene: 12. The V gene's germline CDR1 is SGHDT and CDR2 YYEEEE. This CDR3 contains 14 residues. The CDR3 coding sequence is TGTGCCAGCAGGATGATGATGACAGGGATAGAGCAGTACTTC. Translating gives CASRMMMTGIEQYF.

The chain is built from TRBV9 and TRBJ2-6; 8 bases fit TRBD2. The CDR3 covers 21 residues. In germline, CDR1 is SGDLS, CDR2 YYNGEE. Trimming took 0 bases from V and 2 from J; bases not matched to a gene: 16. CDR3 sequence reads: CASSVGVAGYRGGTGANVLTF. The CDR3 coding sequence is TGTGCCAGCAGCGTAGGTGTAGCGGGGTATAGAGGTGGAACTGGGGCCAACGTCCTGACTTTC.

The J gene is TRBJ2-5, the V gene TRBV28, with TRBD2 matching over 8 bases. Looked up from germline, CDR1 is MDHEN and CDR2 is SYDVKM. V dropped 5 bases and J dropped 3; count of bases not matched to a gene: 5. CDR3 length: 14 residues. The chain's CDR3 is CASSVAGRKETQYF. As DNA, the CDR3 is TGTGCCAGCAGTGTAGCGGGGAGGAAAGAGACCCAGTACTTC.

For the CDR3, the DNA is TGTGCCAGCAGCTTAAAAGGACAGGTATACAATGAGCAGTTCTTC. Protein sequence: CASSLKGQVYNEQFF. The chain has TRBV5-8 and TRBJ2-1; 7 bases line up with TRBD1. From germline, CDR1 is SGHTS and CDR2 YDEGEE. The trim removed 2 bases at V and 4 bases at J, leaving 6 bases unmatched. The CDR3 runs 15 residues.

The chain carries TRBV5-6 and TRBJ1-6, with 7 bases aligning to TRBD1. Per germline, CDR1 SGHDT and CDR2 YYEEEE. The length of the CDR3 is 14 residues. With V trimmed by 6 bases and J by 9 bases, 9 bases remained unmatched. This chain's CDR3 is CASITYRGSSPLHF. CDR3 DNA sequence: TGTGCCAGCATCACCTACAGGGGAAGTTCACCCCTCCACTTT.

The chain is built from TRBV19 and TRBJ2-7, with 7 bases matching TRBD1. CDR3 size: 11 residues. CDR1 LNHDA and CDR2 SQIVND come from the germline V gene (reference sequence). J was trimmed by 6 bases and V by 6 bases; bases with no gene match: 2. The chain's CDR3 is CASRYRGEQYF. The CDR3 bases are TGTGCCAGTAGATACAGGGGCGAGCAGTACTTC.

This clone has just a few counts. The genes are TRBV10-1 and TRBJ1-6; 8 bases are a match to TRBD1. The V and J ends lost 2 bases and 6 bases, in that order; junction bases with no gene match: 3. The CDR3 contains 15 residues. CDR1 and CDR2 from the germline V gene are WNHNN and SYGVQD (reference sequence). CDR3 region: CASSEDRGINSPLHF. In DNA form, the CDR3 reads TGCGCCAGCAGTGAGGACAGGGGAATTAATTCACCCCTCCACTTT.

The chain links TRBV18 to TRBJ2-2; 11 bases fit TRBD2. Germline values: CDR1 KGHSH, CDR2 LQKENI. Losses at the gene ends were 4 bases for V and 0 bases for J; bases not matched to a gene: 7. CDR3 length equals 18 residues. CDR3 nucleotide sequence: TGTGCCAGCTCACAATCTAGCGGGGGGCCCTCGAACACCGGGGAGCTGTTTTTT. Its protein is CASSQSSGGPSNTGELFF.

The chain joins TRBV4-3 to TRBJ2-2; 12 nucleotides agree with TRBD2. The germline CDR1 and CDR2 sequences are LGHNA and YSLEER. Unmatched junction bases numbered 5, after V lost 0 bases and J lost 0 bases. There are 19 residues in the CDR3. The CDR3 loop is CASSQDTLAGGANTGELFF. The CDR3 coding sequence is TGCGCCAGCAGCCAAGACACACTAGCGGGGGGCGCGAACACCGGGGAGCTGTTTTTT.

The V and J genes are TRBV5-5 and TRBJ1-3; D possibly corresponds to TRBD1 (5 bases). This CDR3 spans 13 amino acids. The V end lost 4 bases, the J end lost 3 bases, and 8 bases lay between the germline ends. Germline V gives CDR1 SGHKS, CDR2 YYEKEE (reference sequence). The CDR3 spells CASSGTVGNTIYF. The CDR3 region has the DNA TGTGCCAGCAGCGGGACTGTTGGAAACACCATATATTTT.

The chain joins TRBV7-9 to TRBJ2-7; 9 nucleotides align to TRBD1. In germline, CDR1 is SEHNR, CDR2 FQNEAQ (reference sequence). V shed 3 bases and J 2 bases; nucleotides not matched to a gene: 5. The CDR3 runs 15 residues. The CDR3 DNA follows: TGTGCCAGCAGCTTGGGACAGGGTAGGACCTACGAGCAGTACTTC. The encoded protein is CASSLGQGRTYEQYF.

The table lists this clone with a count of one. The rearrangement joins TRBV7-6 to TRBJ1-4; D not resolved. CDR1 SGHVS and CDR2 FNYEAQ come from the germline V gene. V lost 4 bases and J lost 5, with 14 bases in between. The CDR3 length is 15 residues. CDR3 region: CASSSRPVRNEKLFF. CDR3 bases: TGTGCCAGCAGCTCCCGGCCGGTCAGGAATGAAAAACTGTTTTTT.

The chain's CDR3 is CASSPWTGAGLHTEAFF. The CDR3 DNA reads as TGTGCCAGCTCACCTTGGACAGGGGCGGGACTGCACACTGAAGCTTTCTTT. The V and J genes are TRBV18 and TRBJ1-1, with 9 bases that match TRBD1. Germline lookup yields CDR1 KGHSH and CDR2 LQKENI. The CDR3 extends over 17 amino acids. V dropped 3 bases and J dropped 3; count of bases not matched to a gene: 11.

V is TRBV13 and J is TRBJ1-2; D not certain. Looked up from germline, CDR1 is PRHDT and CDR2 is FYEKMQ (reference sequence). The CDR3 length is 12 residues. The V gene lost 6 bases and the J gene lost 8 bases, with 13 bases spanning the gap. The CDR3 DNA reads TGTGCCAGCAGTCGTCAGCGGGGAGGCTACACCTTC. It yields the protein CASSRQRGGYTF.

The chain carries TRBV30 and TRBJ2-5; D is possibly TRBD2 (7 bases). V was clipped by 5 bases and J by 5 bases, with 18 bases between them. Germline-derived CDR1 and CDR2 are GTSNPN and SVGIG (reference sequence). This CDR3 has 14 amino acids. The CDR3 is CAWGKRGGMETQYF. The CDR3 DNA reads TGTGCCTGGGGAAAGAGGGGGGGTATGGAGACCCAGTACTTC.

The chain is built from TRBV7-6 and TRBJ1-3, with D uncertain. Trimming took 4 bases from V and 3 from J, leaving 7 bases between them. CDR1 and CDR2 (germline): SGHVS, FNYEAQ. The CDR3 is made up of 13 amino acids. DNA for the CDR3: TGTGCCAGCAGCTACTCCCGTGGAAACACCATATATTTT. Its translation is CASSYSRGNTIYF.

Turning to this clone: The sample contains more than one DNA sequence encoding this CDR3. CDR3 amino acids: CASSLGGDQPQHF. CDR3 nucleotide sequence: TGTGCCAGCAGCTTAGGGGGGGATCAGCCCCAGCATTTT. J is TRBJ1-5 and V is TRBV11-2; tentative D call: TRBD1 (5 bases). This CDR3 has 13 residues. Per the germline V gene, CDR1 is SGHAT and CDR2 is FQNNGV. Trimming left V 1 base short and J 5 bases short, with 6 bases between.